This entry describes one TCR beta chain. It lacks a known antigen. One base away there is no much larger clone; base qualities are not given. This record comes from a study of blood T cell repertoires in COVID-19 (TCRdb year 2020). Regarding the study in general: Collaborator samples came from the United States, Italy and Spain and covered acute and convalescent phases of COVID-19. The samples were drawn from the first 160 participants of the ongoing ImmuneRACE study and from 1,200 or so subjects provided by 6 global collaborators. Where available, HLA class I and class II types were obtained from metadata supplied by the sample provider rather than from assay-based typing. Subjects who had been exposed to COVID-19, were actively infected with it, or had recovered from it provided the deeply sampled blood TCRbeta repertoires that made up the dataset. Sample metadata almost always included a de-identified subject ID, COVID-19 status, age in years and sex. The prospective study material was composed of cDNA or gDNA derived from T cells, B-cell-depleted T cells, or PBMCs. The repertoires were made available in a free public database intended to serve as a resource for research on the immune response to SARS-CoV-2. The research as a whole found: The quantity of clinical and demographic metadata differed by source and by participant and was supplied without curation.

TCRbeta CDR3 regions were amplified from genomic DNA using the immunoSEQ Assay, a bias-controlled multiplex PCR. The original methods were these. The number of nucleated cells in each sample was estimated from the amplification of reference gene primers within the assay. To quantify the absolute abundance of each unique TCRbeta CDR3 rearrangement, sequence reads were collapsed and filtered. Productive Simpson clonality was computed per sample as the square root of Simpson's diversity index over productive rearrangements. As stored in TCRdb, this immuneACCESS dataset retains in-frame rearrangements with V and J assigned. A fraction of the clones does not appear; measured against another copy, unresolved V genes explain less than half of the discrepancy, and the remainder lacks a known reason. V and J calls and clone size follow that table, whereas D and trimming were derived from the DNA. The sample yields just under 350,000 clones; roughly 86% were counted once. 5.5% to 7.5% of the sample goes to the ten largest clones.

The germline V gene (reference sequence) specifies LNHDA as CDR1 and SQIVND as CDR2. The CDR3 covers 14 residues, taking in both the cysteine and the phenylalanine. Of the read, only the CDR3 DNA is kept; its 42 bases are in frame from base 1. For this chain, trimming is 4 bases at the V end and 7 bases at the J end, and the number of junction bases without a gene match is 5. At one collaborating source in Seattle, patients were enrolled during active infection and were followed longitudinally through the course of disease. Collaborating institutions collected whole blood in K2EDTA tubes following their own protocols. For TCRbeta analysis, collaborators shipped samples as frozen whole blood, isolated PBMCs, or DNA extracted from either of those sample types.

The TCR originated in a woman in her seventies with COVID-19, enrolled during active disease. The chain uses TRBV19 and TRBJ2-4, with 9 middle bases fitting TRBD1. The sequencing sample was made of peripheral blood. The sequenced DNA: TGTGCCAGTAGTAGCCGGGACAGGGCGAACATTCAGTACTTC. It is translated as CASSSRDRANIQYF.